Listed below are T cell receptor beta chains from one sample, sequenced in a study of cytomegalovirus exposure and HLA in healthy donors. TCRdb keeps only in-frame clones here, not all; method: immunoSEQ multiplex PCR. Of 200,000 to 250,000 clones in the sample, approximately 82% were seen once. Sample: PBMCs. Source of these receptors: an older woman in good health and CMV-seropositive. CDR3s include the opening cysteine and the closing phenylalanine or tryptophan. The order of the fields is J gene, clone size, V gene, D gene, CDR3 DNA, CDR3 protein. D genes are given only for firm matches. Clone size is given for some rows only: seen once, a few or many times, or a class if the clone is expanded.

TRBJ2-7	.	TRBV27	.	TGTGCCAGCAGAGGGGCGTCCGAGCAGTACTTC	CASRGASEQYF
TRBJ2-1	.	TRBV16	TRBD2	TGTGCCAGCAGCCGGCCGGGACTAGCGGACTCCTACAATGAGCAGTTCTTC	CASSRPGLADSYNEQFF
TRBJ2-3	.	TRBV19	.	TGTGCCAGTAGTACTTACTCCGGGACGCAGTATTTT	CASSTYSGTQYF
TRBJ1-2	.	TRBV5-4	TRBD1	TGTGCCAGCAGCGGTGGGACAGTTTCCTATGGCTACACCTTC	CASSGGTVSYGYTF
TRBJ2-7	.	TRBV6-6	.	TGTGCCAGCAGTTACTCGAGGTTGAGAGCGAACGAGCAGTACTTC	CASSYSRLRANEQYF
TRBJ2-2	.	TRBV6-1	.	TGTGCCAGCAGAGCTCGCCAGGAAGGGGAGCTGTTTTTT	CASRARQEGELFF
TRBJ2-7	.	TRBV7-2	TRBD2	TGTGCCAGCAGTTTCCAAGCGGGAGCCGAGCAGTACTTC	CASSFQAGAEQYF
TRBJ2-7	.	TRBV7-2	TRBD2	TGTGCCAGCAGCTTAGATTGGACTAGCGGCACCTACGAGCAGTACTTC	CASSLDWTSGTYEQYF
TRBJ1-2	.	TRBV2	.	TGTGCCAGCAGTGGTGCCCCGAGCGGCTATGGCTACACCTTC	CASSGAPSGYGYTF
TRBJ2-1	once	TRBV5-1	TRBD1	TGCGCCAGCACCCGGGACAGGGAGTATGAGCAGTTCTTC	CASTRDREYEQFF
TRBJ1-1	.	TRBV19	.	TGTGCCAGCAGGATGCGGGGCAGGCAGAACACTGAAGCTTTCTTT	CASRMRGRQNTEAFF
TRBJ2-1	once	TRBV7-6	TRBD2	TGTGCCAGCAGCTTTCTAGGGACTAGCGGGAGGCACAATGAGCAGTTCTTC	CASSFLGTSGRHNEQFF
TRBJ1-2	.	TRBV4-2	.	TGTGCCAGCAGCCAAGATCCGCGCCCCTCCACCGGGAATAACTATGGCTACACCTTC	CASSQDPRPSTGNNYGYTF
TRBJ1-4	.	TRBV10-3	.	TGTGCCATCAGTGAGTCGAGAGACATTCTCGAAAAACTGTTTTTT	CAISESRDILEKLFF
TRBJ2-7	few	TRBV10-1	TRBD2	TGCGCCAGCAGTCCTAGCGGGAGAGTCTACGAGCAGTACTTC	CASSPSGRVYEQYF
TRBJ2-2	.	TRBV5-1	TRBD2	TGCGCCAGCAGCCTGGGACTAGCATCGAACACCGGGGAGCTGTTTTTT	CASSLGLASNTGELFF